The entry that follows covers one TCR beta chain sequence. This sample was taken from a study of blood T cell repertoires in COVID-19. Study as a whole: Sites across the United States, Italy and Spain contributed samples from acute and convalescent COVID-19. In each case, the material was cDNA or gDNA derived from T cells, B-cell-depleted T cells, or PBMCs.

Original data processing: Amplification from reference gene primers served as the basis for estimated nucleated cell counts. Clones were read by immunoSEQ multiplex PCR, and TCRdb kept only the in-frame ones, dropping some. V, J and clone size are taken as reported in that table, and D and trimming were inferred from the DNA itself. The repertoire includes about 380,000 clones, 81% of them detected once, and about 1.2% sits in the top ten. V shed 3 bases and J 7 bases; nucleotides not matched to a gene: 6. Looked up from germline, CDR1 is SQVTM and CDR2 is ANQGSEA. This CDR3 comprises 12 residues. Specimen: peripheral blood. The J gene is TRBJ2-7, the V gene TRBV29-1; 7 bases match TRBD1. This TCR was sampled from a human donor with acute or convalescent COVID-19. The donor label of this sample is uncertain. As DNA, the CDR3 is TGCAGCGTTGATATGGCAGGGGGAGAGCAGTACTTC. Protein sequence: CSVDMAGGEQYF.